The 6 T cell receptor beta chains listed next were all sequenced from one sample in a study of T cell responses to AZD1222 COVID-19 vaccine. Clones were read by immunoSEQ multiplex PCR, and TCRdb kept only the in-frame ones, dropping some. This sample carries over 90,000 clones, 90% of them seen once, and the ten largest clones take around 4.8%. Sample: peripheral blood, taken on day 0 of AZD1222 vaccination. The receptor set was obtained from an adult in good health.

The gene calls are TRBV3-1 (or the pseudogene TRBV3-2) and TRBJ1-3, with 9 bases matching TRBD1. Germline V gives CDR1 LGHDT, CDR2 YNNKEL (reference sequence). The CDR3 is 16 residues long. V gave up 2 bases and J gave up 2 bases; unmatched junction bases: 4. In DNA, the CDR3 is TGTGCCAGCAGCCAACCTAGACAGGGGGCTGGAAACACCATATATTTT. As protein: CASSQPRQGAGNTIYF.

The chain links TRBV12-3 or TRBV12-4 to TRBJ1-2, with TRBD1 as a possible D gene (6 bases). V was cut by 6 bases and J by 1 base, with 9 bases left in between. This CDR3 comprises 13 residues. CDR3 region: CASSPQGNYGYTF. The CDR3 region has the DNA TGTGCCAGCAGCCCACAGGGTAACTATGGCTACACCTTC.

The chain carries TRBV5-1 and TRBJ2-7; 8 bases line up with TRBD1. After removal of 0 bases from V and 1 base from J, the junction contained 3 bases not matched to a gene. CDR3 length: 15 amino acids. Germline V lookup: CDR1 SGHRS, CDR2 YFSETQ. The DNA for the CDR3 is TGCGCCAGCAGCTTGGGACAGGGGATTTCCTACGAGCAGTACTTC. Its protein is CASSLGQGISYEQYF. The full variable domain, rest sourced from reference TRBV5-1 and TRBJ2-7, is KAGVTQTPRYLIKTRGQQVTLSCSPISGHRSVSWYQQTPGQGLQFLFEYFSETQRNKGNFPGRFSGRQFSNSRSEMNVSTLELGDSALYLCASSLGQGISYEQYFGPGTRLTVT.

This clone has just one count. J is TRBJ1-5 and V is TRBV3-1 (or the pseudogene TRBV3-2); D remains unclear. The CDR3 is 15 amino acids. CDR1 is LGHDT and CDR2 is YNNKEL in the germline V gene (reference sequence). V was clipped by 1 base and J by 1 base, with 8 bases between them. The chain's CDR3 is CASSQGRRSNQPQHF. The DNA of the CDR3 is TGTGCCAGCAGCCAAGGTAGGAGGAGCAATCAGCCCCAGCATTTT.

The CDR3 DNA follows: TGTGCCAGCAGTTTATCGGGTGGAAATGGCTACACCTTC. Amino acids: CASSLSGGNGYTF. The chain recombines TRBV12-3 or TRBV12-4 with TRBJ1-2; no clear D. V lost 2 bases to trimming and J lost 6 bases, with 10 bases between them. This CDR3 has 13 residues.

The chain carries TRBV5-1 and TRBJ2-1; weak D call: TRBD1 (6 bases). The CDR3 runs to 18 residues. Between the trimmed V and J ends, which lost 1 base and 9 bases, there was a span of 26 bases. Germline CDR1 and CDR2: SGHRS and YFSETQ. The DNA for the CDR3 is TGCGCCAGCAGCTTGCAAGGTCTACAGGGACCCCGCTTGGGTGAGCAGTTCTTC. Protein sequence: CASSLQGLQGPRLGEQFF.